The present T cell receptor beta chain was sequenced within a study of cytomegalovirus exposure and HLA in healthy donors. Though nominally healthy at sampling, donors likely had unrecorded immune exposures. A note on this clone: Its antigen is currently unknown.

Primers: 60 Vbeta forward and 13 Jbeta reverse. TCRdb's copy holds only in-frame clones and misses some; the assay was immunoSEQ multiplex PCR. The sample records a few hundred thousand clones, 80% to 90% being singletons. Regarding the study as a whole: According to an earlier analysis, most TCR beta V segments yielded productive rearrangements about 90% or about 30% of the time.

The TCR comes from a woman under 30 in good health and CMV-seronegative. What was sequenced was PBMCs.

The CDR3 is CASSFFTGGPLHF. The CDR3, as DNA: TGTGCCAGCAGTTTTTTTACCGGAGGGCCCCTCCACTTT. The chain has TRBV6-5 and TRBJ1-6; D gene unclear. The V and J ends lost 4 bases and 13 bases respectively, with 14 bases between them. The CDR3 totals 13 residues. Germline lookup yields CDR1 MNHEY and CDR2 SVGAGI.